The 12 T cell receptor beta chains given below trace back to one sample, sequenced in a study of identical twins (dated by TCRdb to the mid-2010s). Library creation used 5' RACE. The instrument given in TCRdb is Illumina HiSeq 2000. The raw public reads went through TCRdb reprocessing: fastp at Q25, MiXCR clone calling, in-frame beta chains kept. A single entry per CDR3 protein holds the most common genes and DNA from its merged rows. The sample table shows hundreds of thousands of distinct CDR3 sequences, and 18% are seen once. The ten largest clones represent around 13% of the sample. These data were likewise used in another study, on T cells expressing NK-cell markers.

Sequenced sample: PBMCs. The receptors stem from a woman under 30 in good health.

This clonotype has more than one count but fewer than ten. The chain recombines TRBV20-1 with TRBJ2-1; no clear D. This CDR3 comprises 11 residues. Germline CDR1 and CDR2: DFQATT and SNEGSKA (reference sequence). With 5 bases removed from V and 6 bases from J, the gap between germline ends came to 8 bases. The CDR3 sequence is CSADAINEQFF. In nucleotides, the CDR3 is TGCAGTGCTGATGCCATCAATGAGCAGTTCTTC.

The chain recombines TRBV7-9 with TRBJ1-1, with unresolved D. V was trimmed by 5 bases and J by 0 bases, leaving 10 bases between them. The germline CDR1 and CDR2 sequences are SEHNR and FQNEAQ (reference sequence). The CDR3 extends over 14 amino acids. The CDR3 DNA reads as TGTGCCAGCAGCCCGGCGTTAATGAACACTGAAGCTTTCTTT. Amino acid sequence: CASSPALMNTEAFF.

The gene calls are TRBV20-1 and TRBJ1-5; D is undetermined. The V end lost 0 bases, the J end lost 7 bases, and 13 bases lay between the germline ends. Germline-derived CDR1 and CDR2 are DFQATT and SNEGSKA (reference sequence). This CDR3 is 14 amino acids long. The CDR3 DNA reads TGCAGTGCTAGAGATGCGAGGAGCGGACAGCCCCAGCATTTT. Amino acid sequence: CSARDARSGQPQHF.

The CDR3: CASSSRQGDLYGYTF. In DNA form, the CDR3 reads TGTGCCAGCAGTTCCCGACAGGGGGACCTCTATGGCTACACCTTC. The chain couples TRBV28 to TRBJ1-2; 9 nucleotides line up with TRBD1. The CDR3 is made up of 15 amino acids. After removal of 4 bases from V and 4 bases from J, the junction contained 7 bases not matched to a gene. Germline CDR1 is MDHEN and CDR2 is SYDVKM.

The chain employs TRBV6-1 and TRBJ2-7; 8 positions agree with TRBD2. CDR3 length: 14 residues. V shed 6 bases, J shed 3 bases, and the junction held 7 bases outside the gene matches. Germline CDR1 reads MNHNS; CDR2 reads SASEGT. The CDR3 nucleotides read TGTGCCAGCAGAACTATAGCGGGGAGCTACGAGCAGTACTTC. This sequence encodes CASRTIAGSYEQYF.

In its sample, this clonotype was seen many times. V and J are TRBV7-9 and TRBJ2-1; no firm D call. Germline CDR1 SEHNR, CDR2 FQNEAQ (reference sequence). V was trimmed by 2 bases and J by 4 bases, leaving 12 bases between them. CDR3 length: 15 amino acids. The CDR3 DNA follows: TGTGCCAGCAGCTTAAAGCCGGGCTTTTACAATGAGCAGTTCTTC. This translates into CASSLKPGFYNEQFF.

The chain links TRBV20-1 to TRBJ2-7, with 8 bases identical to TRBD1. Trimming cost V 0 bases and J 2 bases; bases outside gene matches: 6. The CDR3 covers 15 residues. CDR1 and CDR2 (germline): DFQATT, SNEGSKA (reference sequence). CDR3 nucleotides: TGCAGTGCTAGAGAGGAGACAGGGGCTACCTACGAGCAGTACTTC. Translated: CSAREETGATYEQYF.

The V and J genes are TRBV20-1 and TRBJ2-5; TRBD2 matches at 7 bases. The V and J ends lost 3 bases and 0 bases, in that order; junction bases with no gene match: 7. The germline CDR1 and CDR2 sequences are DFQATT and SNEGSKA (reference sequence). The CDR3 contains 15 residues. CDR3 residues: CSARPFGGNQETQYF. CDR3 DNA sequence: TGCAGTGCTAGGCCCTTCGGGGGGAACCAAGAGACCCAGTACTTC.

The chain recombines TRBV7-9 with TRBJ1-1, with D possibly being TRBD1 (5 bases). Germline loops: CDR1 SEHNR, CDR2 FQNEAQ (reference sequence). The CDR3 runs to 13 residues. The V gene lost 5 bases and the J gene lost 5 bases, with 12 bases spanning the gap. In nucleotides, the CDR3 is TGTGCCAGCAGCCCAGTGGGGGGGACTGAAGCTTTCTTT. Protein sequence: CASSPVGGTEAFF.

The chain employs TRBV20-1 and TRBJ2-5, with TRBD2 as a possible D gene (7 bases). CDR1 and CDR2 (germline): DFQATT, SNEGSKA (reference sequence). Trimming stripped 4 bases from V and 5 bases from J, with 23 bases between. CDR3 length: 16 amino acids. CDR3 amino acids: CSAILGGLLLRETQYF. The CDR3 DNA is TGCAGTGCTATATTAGGGGGACTACTTCTTCGCGAGACCCAGTACTTC.

The chain couples TRBV10-3 to TRBJ2-2; 8 bases are a match to TRBD1. V shed 5 bases and J 6 bases; nucleotides not matched to a gene: 5. The germline V gene encodes CDR1 ENHRY and CDR2 SYGVKD. The CDR3 is 14 amino acids. The CDR3 sequence: CAISRGQGSGELFF. The CDR3 DNA reads TGTGCCATCAGTCGTGGACAGGGCTCCGGGGAGCTGTTTTTT.

J is TRBJ2-1 and V is TRBV5-6; D is ambiguous. This CDR3 has 18 residues. Trimming stripped 4 bases from V and 3 bases from J, with 23 bases between. Germline CDR1 SGHDT, CDR2 YYEEEE. DNA of the CDR3: TGTGCCAGCAGCCTGAAAGTGGGATTATACAAACTCTACAATGAGCAGTTCTTC. This codes for CASSLKVGLYKLYNEQFF.